Below, 30 T cell receptor beta chains from the same sample are listed, as sequenced in a study of Ad26.COV2.S vaccination and SARS-CoV-2 variants. The treatment denotes: over 15 received Ad26.COV2.S at low or high dose, single or two shots; roughly five received placebo; per-sample allocation not given. Samples analyzed were those drawn on day 63 after the first vaccine or placebo injection. Sequenced by immunoSEQ multiplex PCR; TCRdb stores in-frame clones only, minus some. The repertoire holds about 260,000 clones, with around 85% as singletons. The sequencing here drew on peripheral blood, taken in a trial of Ad26.COV2.S vaccine versus placebo. Receptors originate from a person aged 18-60 years who received the Ad26.COV2.S COVID-19 vaccine or a placebo.

The V call is TRBV6-2 or TRBV6-3, the J call TRBJ1-6, with 9 bases identical to TRBD1. Per the germline V gene, CDR1 is MNHEY and CDR2 is SVGEGT. The CDR3 extends over 14 amino acids. V lost 6 bases, J lost 10 bases, and 7 bases stayed unmatched. CDR3 bases: TGTGCCAGCAGCTGGACAGGGGCTTCCTCACCCCTCCACTTT. The encoded protein is CASSWTGASSPLHF.

V and J are TRBV6-5 and TRBJ1-2, with 7 bases identical to TRBD1. Germline loops: CDR1 MNHEY, CDR2 SVGAGI. This CDR3 region has 13 residues. With V trimmed by 2 bases and J by 7 bases, 4 bases remained unmatched. In DNA, the CDR3 is TGTGCCAGCAGTTACCCTGACAGGGTTGGCTACACCTTC. As protein: CASSYPDRVGYTF.

V gene TRBV19 combines with J gene TRBJ1-2, with D possibly TRBD1 on 5 matching bases. Trimming stripped 0 bases from V and 0 bases from J, with 20 bases between. CDR3 length equals 19 residues. The germline V gene encodes CDR1 LNHDA and CDR2 SQIVND (reference sequence). The CDR3 nucleotides read TGTGCCAGTAGTATAGATCAGGGTGAGACAGAAGATACTAACTATGGCTACACCTTC. Translated: CASSIDQGETEDTNYGYTF.

The chain carries TRBV11-3 and TRBJ2-7; either TRBD1 or TRBD2 may supply D (5 bases each). V shed 4 bases and J shed 0 bases, with 13 bases lying between them. The length of the CDR3 is 15 residues. Looked up from germline, CDR1 is SGHNT and CDR2 is YENEEA. The CDR3 sequence: CASSWGRGSSYEQYV. CDR3 sequence (DNA): TGTGCCAGCAGCTGGGGGAGAGGGAGCTCCTACGAGCAGTACGTC.

V and J are TRBV18 and TRBJ2-1; 13 nucleotides line up with TRBD2. This CDR3 is 16 amino acids long. With V trimmed by 1 base and J by 6 bases, 3 bases remained unmatched. Germline lookup yields CDR1 KGHSH and CDR2 LQKENI. CDR3 coding DNA: TGTGCCAGCTCACCACGACTAGCGGGGGGCACCAATGAGCAGTTCTTC. Its protein is CASSPRLAGGTNEQFF. The variable domain in full, with the rest retrieved from reference TRBV18 and TRBJ2-1, is NAGVMQNPRHLVRRRGQEARLRCSPMKGHSHVYWYRQLPEEGLKFMVYLQKENIIDESGMPKERFSAEFPKEGPSILRIQQVVRGDSAAYFCASSPRLAGGTNEQFFGPGTRLTVL.

The V and J genes are TRBV7-6 and TRBJ2-3; the match to TRBD1 covers 8 bases. CDR1 and CDR2 (germline): SGHVS, FNYEAQ. The junction had 7 bases not matched to a gene; V was cut back by 1 base and J by 4 bases. This CDR3 contains 16 residues. The CDR3 region has the DNA TGTGCCAGCAGCTTAGAGTGGTCGACAGGGGCAGATACGCAGTATTTT. Protein sequence: CASSLEWSTGADTQYF.

The chain combines TRBV12-3 or TRBV12-4 with TRBJ2-3; D perhaps matches TRBD1 (5 bases). The CDR3 runs 13 residues. Trimming left V 2 bases short and J 4 bases short, with 7 bases between. As DNA, the CDR3 is TGTGCCAGCAGTTTACAGGGTCCAGATACGCAGTATTTT. Translated, it gives CASSLQGPDTQYF.

The chain recombines TRBV11-3 with TRBJ2-1, with D perhaps matching TRBD2 (6 bases). The CDR3 length is 12 residues. V gave up 5 bases and J gave up 9 bases, with 11 bases separating them. Germline CDR1 and CDR2: SGHNT and YENEEA. CDR3: CASSHSGTEQFF. The CDR3 nucleotides are TGTGCCAGCAGCCATAGCGGTACTGAGCAGTTCTTC. Full variable domain (rest looked up from reference TRBV11-3 and TRBJ2-1): EAGVVQSPRYKIIEKKQPVAFWCNPISGHNTLYWYLQNLGQGPELLIRYENEEAVDDSQLPKDRFSAERLKGVDSTLKIQPAELGDSAVYLCASSHSGTEQFFGPGTRLTVL.

This clone was counted once. The chain joins TRBV11-2 to TRBJ2-7; 9 positions agree with TRBD1. The J segment lost 3 bases and the V segment lost 1 base, leaving 4 bases of the junction unmatched. The V gene's germline CDR1 is SGHAT and CDR2 FQNNGV. The CDR3 has 15 residues. The chain's CDR3 is CASSLVGDRDYEQYV. The DNA of the CDR3 is TGTGCCAGCAGCTTAGTGGGGGACAGGGACTACGAGCAGTACGTC.

The count of this clone is one. V and J are TRBV20-1 and TRBJ2-1, with no clear D. V shed 6 bases and J shed 5 bases, with 5 bases lying between them. The CDR3 spans 10 residues. Germline V gives CDR1 DFQATT, CDR2 SNEGSKA (reference sequence). The DNA for the CDR3 is TGCAGTGCCTTCCACAATGAGCAGTTCTTC. This codes for CSAFHNEQFF.

The rearrangement uses TRBV11-1 and TRBJ2-3, with 7 bases fitting TRBD2. The CDR3 length is 14 residues. Per germline, CDR1 SGHAT and CDR2 FQDESV (reference sequence). After removal of 1 base from V and 3 bases from J, the junction contained 1 base not matched to a gene. The CDR3 DNA follows: TGTGCCAGCAGCTTAGTCGGGGGGACAGATACGCAGTATTTT. Translated, it gives CASSLVGGTDTQYF. Based on the CDR3 plus reference TRBV11-1 and TRBJ2-3, the full variable domain is EAEVAQSPRYKITEKSQAVAFWCDPISGHATLYWYRQILGQGPELLVQFQDESVVDDSQLPKDRFSAERLKGVDSTLKIQPAELGDSAMYLCASSLVGGTDTQYFGPGTRLTVL.

This clone occurred a few times. The V and J genes are TRBV6-4 and TRBJ2-3, with no clear D. The CDR3 contains 13 residues. Looked up from germline, CDR1 is MRHNA and CDR2 is SNTAGT. Trimming took off 3 bases at V and 9 bases at J, with 13 bases between the two ends. The DNA of the CDR3 is TGTGCCAGCAGTGAAGGAAGCGAAGCGACGCAGTATTTT. Translation gives CASSEGSEATQYF.

This clone was observed once. The chain has TRBV6-6 and TRBJ1-4, with 8 bases that match TRBD1. Trimming cost V 7 bases and J 8 bases; bases outside gene matches: 9. The length of the CDR3 is 14 residues. Germline V gene data show CDR1 as MNHNY and CDR2 as SVGAGI (reference sequence). CDR3 DNA sequence: TGTGCCAGCATTCCGACAGGGGCCGGGGAAAAACTGTTTTTT. It encodes CASIPTGAGEKLFF.

This clone was seen a single time. The CDR3, as DNA: TGTGCCAGCAGCTTACAGGGTTTCTCTGGAAACACCATATATTTT. Its protein is CASSLQGFSGNTIYF. This chain joins TRBV7-6 and TRBJ1-3; D possibly corresponds to TRBD1 (5 bases). The CDR3 runs to 15 residues. The V gene lost 2 bases and the J gene lost 0 bases, with 8 bases spanning the gap. Germline V lookup: CDR1 SGHVS, CDR2 FNYEAQ.

The J gene is TRBJ2-7, the V gene TRBV6-5, with 10 positions matching TRBD1. CDR3 length: 13 residues. Germline CDR1 reads MNHEY; CDR2 reads SVGAGI. V gave up 6 bases and J gave up 6 bases; unmatched junction bases: 5. This CDR3 is CASRPGQGGEQYV. In DNA, the CDR3 is TGTGCCAGCAGACCTGGACAGGGGGGCGAGCAGTACGTC.

The chain is built from TRBV18 and TRBJ2-1; 13 bases fit TRBD2. The CDR3 spans 15 residues. With 6 bases clipped from V and 8 bases from J, the junction kept 7 bases outside the gene matches. CDR1 is KGHSH and CDR2 is LQKENI in the germline V gene. CDR3 loop: CASSPRTSGSYEQFF. The CDR3 DNA is TGTGCCAGCTCTCCTCGGACTAGCGGGAGCTATGAGCAGTTCTTC. Using reference TRBV18 and TRBJ2-1 for the parts outside the CDR3, the full variable domain is NAGVMQNPRHLVRRRGQEARLRCSPMKGHSHVYWYRQLPEEGLKFMVYLQKENIIDESGMPKERFSAEFPKEGPSILRIQQVVRGDSAAYFCASSPRTSGSYEQFFGPGTRLTVL.

The CDR3 sequence is CSVESFEQFF. The CDR3, as DNA: TGCAGCGTTGAGTCGTTTGAGCAGTTCTTC. The chain couples TRBV29-1 to TRBJ2-1; D gene ambiguous. CDR3 length equals 10 residues. Per germline, CDR1 SQVTM and CDR2 ANQGSEA. Trimming stripped 3 bases from V and 9 bases from J, with 6 bases between.

In this sample, this clone turned up a few times. J is TRBJ1-2 and V is TRBV6-5, with unresolved D. Germline CDR1 is MNHEY and CDR2 is SVGAGI. This CDR3 spans 12 amino acids. V dropped 5 bases and J dropped 0 bases, with 4 bases sitting between them. CDR3 sequence reads: CASSPTNYGYTF. The CDR3 coding sequence is TGTGCCAGCAGTCCAACTAACTATGGCTACACCTTC.

This clone was recorded at least ten times. The J gene is TRBJ2-3, the V gene TRBV6-4, with TRBD2 as a possible D gene (7 bases). Looked up from germline, CDR1 is MRHNA and CDR2 is SNTAGT. Trimming shortened V by 2 bases and J by 2 bases, and 8 bases separated the two germline ends. This CDR3 contains 14 residues. In DNA form, the CDR3 reads TGTGCCAGCAGTGACGGGGGGGCCACAGATACGCAGTATTTT. Translating it yields CASSDGGATDTQYF.

The CDR3 coding sequence is TGTGCCAGCAGCTGGGGACTAGCGGGTGTATCTGGGGCCAACGTCCTGACTTTC. It specifies CASSWGLAGVSGANVLTF. The chain has TRBV5-6 and TRBJ2-6; 12 bases agree with TRBD2. The CDR3 has 18 residues. Germline V gene sequence: CDR1 SGHDT, CDR2 YYEEEE. V gave up 3 bases and J gave up 1 base; unmatched junction bases: 5.

This clone was detected only once. The chain combines TRBV18 with TRBJ1-2; TRBD1 aligns across 11 bases. Germline loops: CDR1 KGHSH, CDR2 LQKENI. The CDR3 spans 15 residues. V lost 4 bases, J lost 3 bases, and 4 bases stayed unmatched. CDR3 sequence (DNA): TGTGCCAGCTCACTTCGGACAGGGGGCGACTATGGCTACACCTTC. Its translation is CASSLRTGGDYGYTF.

The chain links TRBV7-2 to TRBJ2-7; 7 positions match TRBD1. The CDR3 length is 15 residues. From germline, CDR1 is SGHTA and CDR2 FQGNSA. Losses at the gene ends were 4 bases for V and 0 bases for J; bases not matched to a gene: 6. The CDR3 protein is CASSSPDRASYEQYF. CDR3 in DNA: TGTGCCAGCAGCTCCCCAGACAGGGCCTCCTACGAGCAGTACTTC.

This chain connects TRBV7-3 to TRBJ2-1, with 8 positions matching TRBD2. The CDR3 is 15 amino acids. The junction had 3 bases not matched to a gene; V was cut back by 5 bases and J by 0 bases. Looked up from germline, CDR1 is SGHTA and CDR2 is FQGTGA. In DNA, the CDR3 is TGTGCCAGCAGCCCAAGCGGGAGCTCCTACAATGAGCAGTTCTTC. Translation: CASSPSGSSYNEQFF.

The chain carries TRBV5-6 and TRBJ1-4; tentative D call: TRBD1 (5 bases). V was cut by 4 bases and J by 7 bases, with 14 bases left in between. Germline lookup yields CDR1 SGHDT and CDR2 YYEEEE. CDR3 length: 14 residues. This CDR3 reads CASSPGTVSEKLFF. CDR3 nucleotide sequence: TGTGCCAGCAGCCCCGGGACGGTATCTGAAAAACTGTTTTTT.

The rearrangement joins TRBV18 to TRBJ1-3, with TRBD1 identical over 8 bases. The CDR3 has 21 amino acids. Germline CDR1 and CDR2: KGHSH and LQKENI. With 1 base clipped from V and 3 bases from J, the junction kept 20 bases outside the gene matches. DNA of the CDR3: TGTGCCAGCTCACCACTCGATGTGGGGGGACAGGTCAAGAGCTTTGGAAACACCATATATTTT. Its translation: CASSPLDVGGQVKSFGNTIYF.

The chain joins TRBV19 to TRBJ1-5; D is undetermined. This CDR3 is 15 amino acids long. CDR1 and CDR2 (germline): LNHDA, SQIVND (reference sequence). V was pared by 2 bases and J by 4 bases, with 12 bases between. CDR3 bases: TGTGCCAGTAGTATATCGCAGTCACAGAATCAGCCCCAGCATTTT. Translation gives CASSISQSQNQPQHF. Complete variable domain (other parts from reference TRBV19 and TRBJ1-5): DGGITQSPKYLFRKEGQNVTLSCEQNLNHDAMYWYRQDPGQGLRLIYYSQIVNDFQKGDIAEGYSVSREKKESFPLTVTSAQKNPTAFYLCASSISQSQNQPQHFGDGTRLSIL.

CDR3 bases: TGTGCCAGCAGTCACGACAGGGTCAATCAGCCCCAGCATTTT. Its protein is CASSHDRVNQPQHF. The gene calls are TRBV6-5 and TRBJ1-5, with 7 positions matching TRBD1. The V and J ends lost 5 bases and 3 bases, in that order; junction bases with no gene match: 4. Germline V lookup: CDR1 MNHEY, CDR2 SVGAGI. The CDR3 covers 14 residues.

The V and J genes are TRBV7-9 and TRBJ1-2; D not resolved. In germline, CDR1 is SEHNR, CDR2 FQNEAQ (reference sequence). The length of the CDR3 is 15 residues. V gave up 1 base and J gave up 2 bases, with 11 bases separating them. As DNA, the CDR3 is TGTGCCAGCAGCTTAGACGTCAGGCTAAACTATGGCTACACCTTC. As protein: CASSLDVRLNYGYTF. Full variable domain (outside the CDR3, taken from reference TRBV7-9 and TRBJ1-2): DTGVSQNPRHKITKRGQNVTFRCDPISEHNRLYWYRQTLGQGPEFLTYFQNEAQLEKSRLLSDRFSAERPKGSFSTLEIQRTEQGDSAMYLCASSLDVRLNYGYTFGSGTRLTVV.

The chain links TRBV7-9 to TRBJ2-3; a possible D gene is TRBD2 (5 bases). The CDR3 runs to 14 residues. Between the trimmed V and J ends, which lost 3 bases and 3 bases, there was a span of 10 bases. Germline assignment: CDR1 SEHNR and CDR2 FQNEAQ (reference sequence). CDR3 protein: CASSLRDGTDTQYF. CDR3 sequence (DNA): TGTGCCAGCAGCTTGAGGGATGGTACAGATACGCAGTATTTT.

V gene TRBV4-3 combines with J gene TRBJ1-2, with D unresolved. CDR3 size: 16 residues. Germline loops: CDR1 LGHNA, CDR2 YSLEER. Trimming took 0 bases from V and 3 from J, leaving 14 bases between them. CDR3: CASSQDLMERYYGYTF. The CDR3 nucleotides read TGCGCCAGCAGCCAAGATCTAATGGAGAGATACTATGGCTACACCTTC.